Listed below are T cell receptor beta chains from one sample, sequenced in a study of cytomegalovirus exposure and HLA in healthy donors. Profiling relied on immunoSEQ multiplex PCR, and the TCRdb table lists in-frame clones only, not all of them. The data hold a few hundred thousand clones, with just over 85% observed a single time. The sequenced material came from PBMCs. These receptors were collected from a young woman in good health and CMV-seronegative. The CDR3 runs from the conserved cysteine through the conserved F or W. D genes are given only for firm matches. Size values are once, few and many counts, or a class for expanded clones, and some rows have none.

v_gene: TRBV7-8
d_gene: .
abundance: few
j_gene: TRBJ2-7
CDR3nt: TGTGCCAGCAGCTTACTGCCAGGCTACGAGCAGTACTTC
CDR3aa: CASSLLPGYEQYF

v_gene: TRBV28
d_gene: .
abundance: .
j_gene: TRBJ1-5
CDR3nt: TGTGCCAGCAGGCGGGCTGACAATCAGCCCCAGCATTTT
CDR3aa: CASRRADNQPQHF

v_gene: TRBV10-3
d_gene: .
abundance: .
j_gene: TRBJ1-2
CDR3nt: TGTGCCATCAGTGGCGGGGGGAACTATGGCTACACCTTC
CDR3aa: CAISGGGNYGYTF

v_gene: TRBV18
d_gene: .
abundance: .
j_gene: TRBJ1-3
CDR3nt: TGTGCCAGCTCACCCCGGGACTCTGGAAACACCATATATTTT
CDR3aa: CASSPRDSGNTIYF

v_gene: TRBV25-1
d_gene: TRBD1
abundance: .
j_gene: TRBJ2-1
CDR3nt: TGTGCCAGCAGCCGGAGACAGGGCCACAATGAGCAGTTCTTC
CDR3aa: CASSRRQGHNEQFF

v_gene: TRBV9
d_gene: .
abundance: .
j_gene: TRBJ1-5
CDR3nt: TGTGCCAGCAGCGTAGAGGAGGGGATCAATCAGCCCCAGCATTTT
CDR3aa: CASSVEEGINQPQHF

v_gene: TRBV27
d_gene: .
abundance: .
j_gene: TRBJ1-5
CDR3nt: TGTGCCAGCCGCGGGGGTCTGGGCAATCAGCCCCAGCATTTT
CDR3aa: CASRGGLGNQPQHF

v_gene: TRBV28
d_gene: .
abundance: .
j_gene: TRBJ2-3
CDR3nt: TGTGCCAGCAGTTTCTCAGGGGGGATCACAGATACGCAGTATTTT
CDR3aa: CASSFSGGITDTQYF

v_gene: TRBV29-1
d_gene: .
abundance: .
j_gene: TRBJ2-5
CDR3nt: TGCAGCGTTGTATTGCGGGAGACCCAGTACTTC
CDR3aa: CSVVLRETQYF

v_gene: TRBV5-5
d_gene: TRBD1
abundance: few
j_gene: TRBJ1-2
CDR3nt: TGTGCCAGCAGCTCGTGGACAGGCTATGGCTACACCTTC
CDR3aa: CASSSWTGYGYTF

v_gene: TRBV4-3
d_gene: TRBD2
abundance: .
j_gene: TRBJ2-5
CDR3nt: TGCGCCAGCAGCCAAGGGTTGCCGGGAGGAGAGACCCAGTACTTC
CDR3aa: CASSQGLPGGETQYF

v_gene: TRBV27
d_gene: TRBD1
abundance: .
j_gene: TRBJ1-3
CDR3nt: TGTGCCAGCAGTTTAAGGACAGGGTACTCTGGAAACACCATATATTTT
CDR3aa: CASSLRTGYSGNTIYF

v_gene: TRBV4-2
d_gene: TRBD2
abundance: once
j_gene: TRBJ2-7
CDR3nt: TGTGCCAGCAGCCAGGCCACTAGCGGGAGAACCCACGAGCAGTACTTC
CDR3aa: CASSQATSGRTHEQYF

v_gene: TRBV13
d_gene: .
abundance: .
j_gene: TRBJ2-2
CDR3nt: TGTGCCAGCAGCTTAGATCGTACTAACACCGGGGAGCTGTTTTTT
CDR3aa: CASSLDRTNTGELFF

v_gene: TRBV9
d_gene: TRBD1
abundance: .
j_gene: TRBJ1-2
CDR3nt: TGTGCCAGCAGCCCAGGACAGGGGGCGTCCTATGGCTACACCTTC
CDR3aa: CASSPGQGASYGYTF

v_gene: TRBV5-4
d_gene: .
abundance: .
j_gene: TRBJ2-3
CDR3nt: TGTGCCAGCAGGATGGACAGAAATACGCAGTATTTT
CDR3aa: CASRMDRNTQYF

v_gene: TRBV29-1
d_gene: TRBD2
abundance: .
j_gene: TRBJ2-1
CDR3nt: TGCAGCGTCTCGACTAGCGGGATCTATGAGCAGTTCTTC
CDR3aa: CSVSTSGIYEQFF

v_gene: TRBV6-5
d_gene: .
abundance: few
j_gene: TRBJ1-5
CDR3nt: TGTGCCAGCAGTATCGGGGAGGGCTATCAGCCCCAGCATTTT
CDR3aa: CASSIGEGYQPQHF

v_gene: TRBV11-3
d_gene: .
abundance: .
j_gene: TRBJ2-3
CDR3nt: TGTGCCAGCAGCTTAACGACTACGACCACAGATACGCAGTATTTT
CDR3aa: CASSLTTTTTDTQYF

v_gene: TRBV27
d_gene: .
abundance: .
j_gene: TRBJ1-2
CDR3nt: TGTGCCAGCAGTTTAAATGGGGCCCTGAGGGGCTACACCTTC
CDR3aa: CASSLNGALRGYTF

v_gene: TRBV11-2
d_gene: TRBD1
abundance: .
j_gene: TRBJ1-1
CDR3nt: TGTGCCAGCAGCTCGAGACAGGGGACTCCTGTGGGTGAAGCTTTCTTT
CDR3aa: CASSSRQGTPVGEAFF

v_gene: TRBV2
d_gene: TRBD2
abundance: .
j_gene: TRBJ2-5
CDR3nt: TGTGCCAGCAGGGGCCCCGGGACTAGCGGGAGGGTGTCAGAGACCCAGTACTTC
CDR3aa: CASRGPGTSGRVSETQYF

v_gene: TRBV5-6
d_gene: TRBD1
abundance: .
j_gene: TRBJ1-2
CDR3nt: TGTGCCAGCAGCTTGTGGGGGACAGGTCTCCATCGTGGCTACACCTTC
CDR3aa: CASSLWGTGLHRGYTF

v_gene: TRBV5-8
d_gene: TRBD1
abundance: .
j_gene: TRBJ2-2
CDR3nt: TGTGCCAGCAGTCCCGGGACAGGGGGCACCGGGGAGCTGTTTTTT
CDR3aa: CASSPGTGGTGELFF

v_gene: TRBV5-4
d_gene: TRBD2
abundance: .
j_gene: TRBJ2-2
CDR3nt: TGTGCCAGTCGCGGGAGCAACACCGGGGAGCTGTTTTTT
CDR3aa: CASRGSNTGELFF

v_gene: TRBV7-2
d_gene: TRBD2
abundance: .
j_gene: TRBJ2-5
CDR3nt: TGTGCCAGCAGCTTGGCCGTGACTAGCGGGAGAGAGACCCAGTACTTC
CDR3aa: CASSLAVTSGRETQYF

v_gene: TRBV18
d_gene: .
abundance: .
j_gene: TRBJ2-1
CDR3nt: TGTGCCAGCTCACCGCCGGGACACCTATACAATGAGCAGTTCTTC
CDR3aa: CASSPPGHLYNEQFF

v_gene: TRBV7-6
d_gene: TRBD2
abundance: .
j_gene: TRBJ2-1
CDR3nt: TGTGCCAGCAGCTTAGATCCGACTAGCGGGAGTAGCTATGAGCAGTTCTTC
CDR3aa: CASSLDPTSGSSYEQFF

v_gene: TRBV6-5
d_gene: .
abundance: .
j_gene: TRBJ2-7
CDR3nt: TGTGCCAGCAGTTACTACTCGGGAACGACCTACGAGCAGTACTTC
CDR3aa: CASSYYSGTTYEQYF

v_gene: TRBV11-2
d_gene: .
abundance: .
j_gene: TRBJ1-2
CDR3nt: TGTGCCAGCAGGTCACAGGGCGACGACGGCTACACCTTC
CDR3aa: CASRSQGDDGYTF

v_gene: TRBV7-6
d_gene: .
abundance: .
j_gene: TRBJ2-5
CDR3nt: TGTGCCAGCAGCTCCGACCAAGAGACCCAGTACTTC
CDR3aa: CASSSDQETQYF

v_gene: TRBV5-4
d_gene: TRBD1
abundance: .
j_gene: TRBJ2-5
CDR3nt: TGTGCCAGCAGCCCAGGACAGGGCCAAGAGACCCAGTACTTC
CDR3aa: CASSPGQGQETQYF

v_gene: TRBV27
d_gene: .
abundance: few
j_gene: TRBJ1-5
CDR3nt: TGTGCCAGCAGTCCAGGGAGGAGTCAGCCCCAGCATTTT
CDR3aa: CASSPGRSQPQHF

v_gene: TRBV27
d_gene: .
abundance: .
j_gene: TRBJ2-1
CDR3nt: TGTGCCAGCAGTTTATGGGGGGATGTTCAGTTCTTC
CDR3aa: CASSLWGDVQFF

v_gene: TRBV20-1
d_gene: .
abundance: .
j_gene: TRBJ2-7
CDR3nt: TGCAGTGCTAGGGCAGGTTACGAGCAGTACTTC
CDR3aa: CSARAGYEQYF

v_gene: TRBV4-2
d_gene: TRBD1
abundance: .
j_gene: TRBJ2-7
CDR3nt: TGTGCCAGCAGCCCTCGGACAGGGGATTTCTACGAGCAGTACTTC
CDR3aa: CASSPRTGDFYEQYF

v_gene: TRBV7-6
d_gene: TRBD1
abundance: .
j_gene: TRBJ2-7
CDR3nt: TGTGCCAGCAGCCCAGTACAGGGGACGACCTACGAGCAGTACTTC
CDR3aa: CASSPVQGTTYEQYF

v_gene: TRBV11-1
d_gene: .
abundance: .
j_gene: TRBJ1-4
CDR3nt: TGTGCCAGCAGCTCCACGGGTGTGGTAAACGAAAAACTGTTTTTT
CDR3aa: CASSSTGVVNEKLFF

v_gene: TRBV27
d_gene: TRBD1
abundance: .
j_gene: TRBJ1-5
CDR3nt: TGTGCCAGCAGTTTACACAGGGGGTATAGCAATCAGCCCCAGCATTTT
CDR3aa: CASSLHRGYSNQPQHF

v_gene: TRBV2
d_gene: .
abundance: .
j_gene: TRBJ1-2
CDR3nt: TGTGCCAGCAGTTCCGACGGGAGGGGCTATGGCTACACCTTC
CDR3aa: CASSSDGRGYGYTF

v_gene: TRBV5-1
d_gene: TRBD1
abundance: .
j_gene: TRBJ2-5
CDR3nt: TGCGCCAGCAGCCCCGGGACAGGGGGAGGCGGAGAGACCCAGTACTTC
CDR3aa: CASSPGTGGGGETQYF

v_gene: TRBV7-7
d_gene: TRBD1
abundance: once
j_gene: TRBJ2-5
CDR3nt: TGTGCTAGCAGCTTAGTACAGGGGGGATCAGAGACCCAGTACTTC
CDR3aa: CASSLVQGGSETQYF

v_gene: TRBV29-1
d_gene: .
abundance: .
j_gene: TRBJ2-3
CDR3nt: TGCAGCGTTGTAGACTCCGTACGGGCAGATACGCAGTATTTT
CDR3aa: CSVVDSVRADTQYF

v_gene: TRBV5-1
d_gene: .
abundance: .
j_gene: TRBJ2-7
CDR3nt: TGCGCCAGCAGCGGCATACGACAGACCCTTACCTACGAGCAGTACTTC
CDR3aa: CASSGIRQTLTYEQYF

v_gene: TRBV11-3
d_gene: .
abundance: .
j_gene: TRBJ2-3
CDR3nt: TGTGCCAGCAGCTTCGGCGGAAGCACAGATACGCAGTATTTT
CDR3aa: CASSFGGSTDTQYF

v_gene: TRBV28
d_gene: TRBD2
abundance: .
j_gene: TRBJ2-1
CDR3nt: TGTGCCAGCAGCCCGGGACTAGCGGGAGATCGAGAGCAGTTCTTC
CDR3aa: CASSPGLAGDREQFF

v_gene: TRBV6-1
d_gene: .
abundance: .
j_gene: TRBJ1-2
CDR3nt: TGTGCCAGCTCTTCAGACAGGAAGATAGATGGCTACACCTTC
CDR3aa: CASSSDRKIDGYTF

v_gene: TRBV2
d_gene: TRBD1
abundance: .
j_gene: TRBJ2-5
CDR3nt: TGTGCCAGCAGGGCCGGACAGGGGGTGGAGACCCAGTACTTC
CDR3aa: CASRAGQGVETQYF